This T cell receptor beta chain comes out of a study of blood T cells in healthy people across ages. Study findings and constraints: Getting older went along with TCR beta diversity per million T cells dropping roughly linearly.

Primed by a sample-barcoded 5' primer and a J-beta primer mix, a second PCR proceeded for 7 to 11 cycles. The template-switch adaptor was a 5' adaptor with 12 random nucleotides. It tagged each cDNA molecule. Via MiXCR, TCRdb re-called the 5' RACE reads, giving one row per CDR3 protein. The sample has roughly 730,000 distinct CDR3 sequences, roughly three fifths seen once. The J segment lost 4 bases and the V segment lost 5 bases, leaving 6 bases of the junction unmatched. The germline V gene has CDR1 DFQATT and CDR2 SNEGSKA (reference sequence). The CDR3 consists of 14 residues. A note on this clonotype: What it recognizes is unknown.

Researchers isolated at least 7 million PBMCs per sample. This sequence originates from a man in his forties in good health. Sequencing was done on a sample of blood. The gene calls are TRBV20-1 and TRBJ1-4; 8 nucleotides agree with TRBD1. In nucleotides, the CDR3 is TGCAGTGCTCGTACAGGGGGGAATAATGAAAAACTGTTTTTT. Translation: CSARTGGNNEKLFF.